The subject of this entry is one TCR beta chain. Sequencing used immunoSEQ multiplex PCR; TCRdb keeps in-frame clones, though not all of them. This sample has some 130,000 clones, with approximately 90% found just once. The sample originates from a study of blood T cell repertoires in COVID-19. Whole-study context: The study drew acute and convalescent COVID-19 samples from the United States, Italy and Spain.

This sequence originates from a man in his fifties or sixties with COVID-19, enrolled during active disease. The specimen sequenced was peripheral blood.

DNA for the CDR3: TGTGCCAGCAGTTTATTGCCATCCTATGCAACTAATGAAAAACTGTTTTTT. This translates into CASSLLPSYATNEKLFF. The chain carries TRBV27 and TRBJ1-4; D not certain. Germline CDR1 MNHEY, CDR2 SMNVEV (reference sequence). This CDR3 has 17 residues. V lost 1 base and J 0 bases, leaving 12 bases between the germline ends.